The 21 T cell receptor beta chains below were found in one sample sequenced in a study of cytomegalovirus exposure and HLA in healthy donors. Amplification used 60 Vbeta primers and 13 Jbeta primers. The protocol was immunoSEQ multiplex PCR, while the TCRdb copy is restricted to in-frame clones and leaves out a portion. Of roughly 120,000 clones listed, around 77% are singletons. Sequencing was performed on PBMCs. Receptors originate from a man between 18 and 35 years old in good health and CMV-seropositive.

This clone was found a few times. DNA for the CDR3: TGCGCCAGCAGCTTTGAGAGGGTACAGAACCACGCAACTAATGAAAAACTGTTTTTT. Its protein product is CASSFERVQNHATNEKLFF. The chain combines TRBV5-1 with TRBJ1-4; D is unresolved. V lost 2 bases and J lost 0, with 20 bases in between. Germline CDR1 reads SGHRS; CDR2 reads YFSETQ. The CDR3 has 19 amino acids.

The chain carries TRBV18 and TRBJ1-1; D gene ambiguous. Trimming removed 5 bases from V and 1 base from J, with 8 bases in between. Looked up from germline, CDR1 is KGHSH and CDR2 is LQKENI. The length of the CDR3 is 13 residues. This CDR3 reads CASSSQRNTEAFF. The CDR3 DNA is TGTGCCAGCTCATCACAGAGGAACACTGAAGCTTTCTTT. Using reference TRBV18 and TRBJ1-1 for the parts outside the CDR3, the full variable domain is NAGVMQNPRHLVRRRGQEARLRCSPMKGHSHVYWYRQLPEEGLKFMVYLQKENIIDESGMPKERFSAEFPKEGPSILRIQQVVRGDSAAYFCASSSQRNTEAFFGQGTRLTVV.

The rearrangement joins TRBV11-2 to TRBJ2-6; 7 positions agree with TRBD1. The V segment lost 4 bases and the J segment 1 base; nucleotides outside the gene matches: 4. Germline loops: CDR1 SGHAT, CDR2 FQNNGV. CDR3 size: 16 residues. CDR3: CASSSKQGSGANVLTF. CDR3 DNA: TGTGCCAGCAGCTCCAAACAGGGGTCTGGGGCCAACGTCCTGACTTTC.

The rearrangement joins TRBV2 to TRBJ1-5; no clear D. V was clipped by 7 bases and J by 0 bases, with 7 bases between them. The CDR3 consists of 13 residues. The germline CDR1 and CDR2 sequences are SNHLY and FYNNEI. Here the CDR3 reads CASMRDSNQPQHF. CDR3 nucleotide sequence: TGTGCCAGCATGAGGGATAGCAATCAGCCCCAGCATTTT.

This chain joins TRBV7-2 and TRBJ2-1; TRBD2 matches 11 bases. Germline assignment: CDR1 SGHTA and CDR2 FQGNSA. Trimming at V came to 8 bases and at J to 8 bases, leaving 5 bases not matched to a gene. The CDR3 loop spans 13 amino acids. CDR3 protein: CASGPSGRYEQFF. The CDR3 DNA sequence: TGTGCCAGCGGCCCTAGCGGGAGGTATGAGCAGTTCTTC.

The chain links TRBV9 to TRBJ2-7; TRBD2 agrees at 12 bases. The V segment lost 4 bases and the J segment 0 bases; nucleotides outside the gene matches: 2. The CDR3 spans 15 residues. Looked up from germline, CDR1 is SGDLS and CDR2 is YYNGEE. DNA for the CDR3: TGTGCCAGCAGCAAGACTAGCGGGAGCTCCTACGAGCAGTACTTC. Its translation is CASSKTSGSSYEQYF.

This chain uses TRBV29-1 with TRBJ2-2; weak D call: TRBD1 (6 bases). This CDR3 is built from 14 residues. Germline CDR1 and CDR2: SQVTM and ANQGSEA. The V end was cut by 7 bases, the J end by 2 bases, with 14 bases between. CDR3 sequence reads: CSAPRGGNTGELFF. The CDR3, as DNA: TGCAGCGCCCCGAGAGGGGGAAACACCGGGGAGCTGTTTTTT.

This clone was counted once. The rearrangement joins TRBV6-5 to TRBJ2-5; D unresolved. Germline V gene lookup returns CDR1 MNHEY and CDR2 SVGAGI. Trimming left V 2 bases short and J 1 base short, with 8 bases between. The CDR3 is 14 residues long. The CDR3 nucleotides read TGTGCCAGCAGTTACGAGTCATTCCAAGAGACCCAGTACTTC. It yields the protein CASSYESFQETQYF.

The V gene is TRBV10-3, the J gene TRBJ2-1; 10 bases line up with TRBD2. The germline CDR1 and CDR2 sequences are ENHRY and SYGVKD. The V gene end was trimmed by 2 bases and the J gene end by 4 bases; junction bases not matched to a gene: 5. The CDR3 is 16 residues long. CDR3 sequence reads: CAISERLAGAYNEQFF. CDR3 bases: TGTGCCATCAGTGAGAGGCTAGCGGGGGCTTACAATGAGCAGTTCTTC.

V usage is TRBV19 and J usage is TRBJ2-7, with 9 positions matching TRBD1. V was clipped by 6 bases and J by 7 bases; unmatched bases: 7. Looked up from germline, CDR1 is LNHDA and CDR2 is SQIVND (reference sequence). The CDR3 sequence is 13 residues long. The CDR3, as DNA: TGTGCCAGTAGCATACAGGGGGCGCAAGAGCAGTACTTC. This translates into CASSIQGAQEQYF.

This clone turned up a few times. This CDR3 is CASSANPGNTEAFF. The DNA for the CDR3 is TGTGCCAGCAGTGCCAACCCCGGGAACACTGAAGCTTTCTTT. The rearrangement uses TRBV6-4 and TRBJ1-1; D is uncertain. Trimming removed 4 bases from V and 1 base from J, with 10 bases in between. CDR1 and CDR2 from the germline V gene are MRHNA and SNTAGT. CDR3 length equals 14 residues.

There are a few counts of this clone. The chain joins TRBV5-1 to TRBJ1-1, with a tentative D call TRBD1 (6 bases). CDR3 length: 17 residues. CDR1 is SGHRS and CDR2 is YFSETQ in the germline V gene. Trimming pared 1 base from V and 0 bases from J, leaving 16 bases between. CDR3 nucleotides: TGCGCCAGCAGCTTGCGGGCTGTCGGACAGTTGAACACTGAAGCTTTCTTT. Translated: CASSLRAVGQLNTEAFF.

The chain is built from TRBV12-5 and TRBJ2-6, with 7 positions matching TRBD2. Germline loops: CDR1 LGHNT, CDR2 FRNRAP. V lost 4 bases to trimming and J lost 4 bases; unmatched junction nucleotides: 4. This CDR3 comprises 15 residues. Here the CDR3 reads CASGWGGPGANVLTF. The CDR3 DNA sequence: TGTGCTAGTGGTTGGGGGGGACCGGGGGCCAACGTCCTGACTTTC.

Remarks on this clone: An end of the junction differs from the germline gene, which may be a read error. CDR3 nucleotide sequence: TGCGCCAGCCCTTCTAACAGGGTGCGGGGGTCCGCTGGGGCCAACGGCCTGACTTTC. Its translation: CASPSNRVRGSAGANGLTF. The chain recombines TRBV5-1 with TRBJ2-6, with a possible D match to TRBD2 (7 bases). This CDR3 spans 19 amino acids. Germline-derived CDR1 and CDR2 are SGHRS and YFSETQ.

This clone was observed a few times. J is TRBJ1-4 and V is TRBV6-5, with a possible D match to TRBD1 (5 bases). The V end lost 0 bases, the J end lost 1 base, and 6 bases lay between the germline ends. In germline, CDR1 is MNHEY, CDR2 SVGAGI. The CDR3 is 15 amino acids. The CDR3 region is CASSYSGGTNEKLFF. The DNA for the CDR3 is TGTGCCAGCAGTTACTCGGGGGGAACTAATGAAAAACTGTTTTTT.

This chain connects TRBV30 to TRBJ2-5; D possibly corresponds to TRBD2 (5 bases). Trimming took 4 bases from V and 2 from J, leaving 14 bases between them. CDR1 and CDR2 (germline): GTSNPN, SVGIG (reference sequence). The CDR3 runs to 14 residues. For the CDR3, the DNA is TGTGCCTGGAACGAAGCGGCCGGACAAGAGACCCAGTACTTC. Translating gives CAWNEAAGQETQYF.

The rearrangement links TRBV6-1 to TRBJ2-7, with 7 positions matching TRBD1. J gave up 1 base and V 2 bases, and 2 bases lay outside the gene matches. CDR3 size: 14 residues. Germline loops: CDR1 MNHNS, CDR2 SASEGT. CDR3 region: CASSEWGQSYEQYF. CDR3 nucleotide sequence: TGTGCCAGCAGTGAATGGGGACAGTCCTACGAGCAGTACTTC.

The chain joins TRBV6-6 to TRBJ1-2; TRBD1 is a possible D gene (5 bases). Germline V CDR1 and CDR2: MNHNY, SVGAGI (reference sequence). V was trimmed by 6 bases and J by 4 bases, leaving 9 bases between them. This CDR3 is 12 amino acids long. This CDR3 is CASRTEIYGYTF. The CDR3 bases are TGTGCCAGCAGGACAGAGATCTATGGCTACACCTTC.

This clone was detected once. The chain combines TRBV4-1 with TRBJ1-5, with 7 bases identical to TRBD1. Looked up from germline, CDR1 is MGHRA and CDR2 is YSYEKL. After removal of 4 bases from V and 7 bases from J, the junction contained 1 base not matched to a gene. CDR3 size: 12 residues. The CDR3 reads CASSPGGQPQHF. CDR3 DNA: TGCGCCAGCAGCCCAGGGGGACAGCCCCAGCATTTT.

This chain uses TRBV19 with TRBJ1-1; 7 bases agree with TRBD1. CDR3 length equals 11 residues. The junction had 3 bases not matched to a gene; V was cut back by 10 bases and J by 4 bases. CDR1 is LNHDA, CDR2 SQIVND, per germline (reference sequence). CDR3 loop: CATGTVTEAFF. As DNA, the CDR3 is TGTGCCACCGGGACAGTCACTGAAGCTTTCTTT.

The chain links TRBV6-5 to TRBJ2-5; 8 bases line up with TRBD2. The J segment lost 1 base and the V segment lost 4 bases, leaving 2 bases of the junction unmatched. Per the germline V gene, CDR1 is MNHEY and CDR2 is SVGAGI. This CDR3 has 14 amino acids. CDR3 DNA sequence: TGTGCCAGCAGTTGGGCGGGAGGCCAAGAGACCCAGTACTTC. As protein: CASSWAGGQETQYF.